The text below deals with one TCR beta chain. The antigen is not known. Viral peptide pools were used in the ViraFEST assay to expand antigen-specific CD4+ T cells, and sequencing came afterward. CD4+ T cells were isolated after less than 13 days of culture. Participants were given two doses of BNT162b2 or mRNA-1273 vaccine. Vaccine recipients had no previous SARS-CoV-2 infection; their nucleocapsid antibodies were negative. Researchers swapped half the medium for IL-2 medium on both days 3 and 7. The data are from a study of vaccination effects on CD4 cells after COVID-19. This CDR3 spans 15 amino acids. Trimming cost V 3 bases and J 6 bases, with 14 bases left between them. From germline, CDR1 is KGHDR and CDR2 SFDVKD. Profiled with immunoSEQ multiplex PCR; TCRdb holds only in-frame clones, not every one. This table holds tens of thousands of clones, under 85% found once.

The rearrangement joins TRBV24-1 to TRBJ2-1, with D possibly matching TRBD2 (5 bases). The receptor comes from a human donor who received a COVID-19 vaccine. This material consisted of CD4+ T cells from PBMCs cultured with HCoV-OC43 spike peptides, taken after COVID-19 vaccination. Sample subset: HCoV-OC43 spike overlapping peptide pool stimulation. CDR3 amino acids: CATSDPRTVGNEQFF. CDR3 in DNA: TGTGCCACCAGTGATCCGAGGACTGTCGGCAATGAGCAGTTCTTC.